This TCR beta chain was documented in a study of prognosis after radiotherapy for stage I lung cancer. Amplicons of TCR beta CDR3 were generated from genomic DNA by two-round multiplex PCR. First-round PCR employed TRBV- and TRBJ-specific primers for each gene. TCRdb re-called the multiplex PCR reads through MiXCR, storing one row per CDR3 protein. Of around 28,000 distinct CDR3 sequences in the sample, around half were seen once. This clonotype was found many times. Its antigen is unidentified. The ends were cut back, 3 bases at V and 2 bases at J, with 11 bases in the middle. The CDR3 is 14 amino acids. Per germline, CDR1 SGHTA and CDR2 FQGNSA. Whole-study findings and limits: Counts of unique TCR clones fell following stereotactic body radiation therapy, median 10,088 versus 6,861.

V and J are TRBV7-2 and TRBJ2-7; D may match TRBD1 or TRBD2 (5 bases each). This sequence was found in a donor aged 50 or older with non-small cell lung cancer. The sample here was PBMCs, taken before or after stereotactic body radiation therapy (not recorded which). CDR3 DNA: TGTGCCAGCAGCTTCGGGACCAGGACCTACGAGCAGTACTTC. This sequence encodes CASSFGTRTYEQYF.